The clone carrying this TCR beta chain was detected ten times or more. Molecular barcoded adaptors covering alpha/delta and beta/gamma chains were used on about 0.4 ug RNA. TCRdb reprocessed the reads with MiXCR, giving one entry per CDR3 protein. The sample lists some 46,000 distinct CDR3 sequences, approximately 12% occurring once. This CDR3 comprises 15 residues. V shed 2 bases, J shed 4 bases, and the junction held 6 bases outside the gene matches. Germline CDR1 is SGHNT and CDR2 is YYREEE (reference sequence). The entry originates in a study of read filtering for tumor transcriptome and immune sequencing.

The J gene is TRBJ2-5, the V gene TRBV5-4; 9 nucleotides agree with TRBD2. Input material: a population of CD138-negative cells sorted from bone marrow. The origin of this receptor is a donor at least 40 years old with multiple myeloma. The CDR3 sequence: CASSLGAGGRETQYF. The DNA for the CDR3 is TGTGCCAGCAGCTTAGGAGCGGGAGGTAGAGAGACCCAGTACTTC.